The clone carrying this T cell receptor beta chain was observed a few times. Its antigen is unidentified. The record originates from a study of T-cell memory formation after mild COVID-19. Broader study findings: Some clones that responded were present in memory (sampled pre-infection), which suggests cross-reactive memory joined.

Trimming removed 6 bases from V and 2 bases from J, with 17 bases in between. The CDR3 sequence is 15 residues long. Looked up from germline, CDR1 is PRHDT and CDR2 is FYEKMQ (reference sequence). In TCRdb, the 5' RACE reads were re-called with MiXCR into one record per CDR3 protein. The data show 140,000 or so distinct CDR3 sequences, about 14% seen once. The chain couples TRBV13 to TRBJ2-7, with D maybe TRBD2 (5 bases). Source material: PBMCs or a T cell subset sorted from them (not recorded which). The source of this sequence is an adult woman who had mild COVID-19 (a few samples of this study predate the infection). Cell type and time point are not known. CDR3 nucleotides: TGTGCCAGCAGTCCCGCCGGGGAGACACCCTACGAGCAGTACTTC. It is translated as CASSPAGETPYEQYF.